The next 32 T cell receptor beta chains were all read from a single sample in a study of cytomegalovirus exposure and HLA in healthy donors. The PCR made use of 60 Vbeta and 13 Jbeta primers. The protocol was immunoSEQ multiplex PCR, while the TCRdb copy is restricted to in-frame clones and leaves out a portion. The sample contains under 200,000 clones, 75% of which appear only once. The sequenced sample consisted of PBMCs. The receptors originated from a woman between 35 and 50 years old in good health and CMV-seropositive.

The gene calls are TRBV28 and TRBJ2-7, with 7 bases that match TRBD1. Looked up from germline, CDR1 is MDHEN and CDR2 is SYDVKM. V dropped 3 bases and J dropped 4; count of bases not matched to a gene: 6. This CDR3 contains 14 residues. In nucleotides, the CDR3 is TGTGCCAGCAGTTTGAGACAGGGTCTTTACGAGCAGTACTTC. It encodes CASSLRQGLYEQYF.

The J gene is TRBJ1-5, the V gene TRBV27; a weak D match, TRBD1 (6 bases). This CDR3 has 12 residues. CDR1 and CDR2 from the germline V gene are MNHEY and SMNVEV (reference sequence). The germline V and J ends were trimmed by 8 bases and 5 bases, with 10 bases remaining between them. The CDR3 reads CASGPGDQPQHF. CDR3 in DNA: TGTGCCAGCGGGCCAGGGGATCAGCCCCAGCATTTT.

J is TRBJ1-2 and V is TRBV16; D might be TRBD1 (6 bases). CDR3 length: 16 residues. V dropped 4 bases and J dropped 6 bases, with 21 bases sitting between them. Germline CDR1 is KGHSY and CDR2 is FQNENV. CDR3 residues: CASSLFLDSLSNGYTF. CDR3 in DNA: TGTGCCAGCAGCCTCTTCCTGGACAGTCTTTCGAATGGCTACACCTTC.

The rearrangement links TRBV19 to TRBJ1-2; 8 nucleotides match TRBD1. Germline V gives CDR1 LNHDA, CDR2 SQIVND (reference sequence). The J segment lost 0 bases and the V segment lost 5 bases, leaving 8 bases of the junction unmatched. There are 16 residues in the CDR3. DNA for the CDR3: TGTGCCAGTAGTGTATACGCACAGGGGGCTAACTATGGCTACACCTTC. It is translated as CASSVYAQGANYGYTF.

CDR3 protein: CASSQEVSSEAFF. DNA of the CDR3: TGTGCCAGCAGCCAGGAGGTTTCGTCTGAAGCTTTCTTT. The chain couples TRBV13 to TRBJ1-1; D gene ambiguous. V lost 5 bases and J 6 bases, leaving 13 bases between the germline ends. The CDR3 runs 13 residues. The germline V gene encodes CDR1 PRHDT and CDR2 FYEKMQ (reference sequence). Full variable domain (outside the CDR3, taken from reference TRBV13 and TRBJ1-1): AAGVIQSPRHLIKEKRETATLKCYPIPRHDTVYWYQQGPGQDPQFLISFYEKMQSDKGSIPDRFSAQQFSDYHSELNMSSLELGDSALYFCASSQEVSSEAFFGQGTRLTVV.

The chain uses TRBV7-9 and TRBJ1-2; no reliable D call. The V end was cut by 1 base, the J end by 9 bases, with 12 bases between. This CDR3 is 13 amino acids long. In germline, CDR1 is SEHNR, CDR2 FQNEAQ (reference sequence). This CDR3 is CASSLGDNLRYTF. In nucleotides, the CDR3 is TGTGCCAGCAGCTTAGGAGACAATTTGCGCTACACCTTC.

The sample holds one count of this clone. The V and J genes are TRBV29-1 and TRBJ2-1, with TRBD2 matching over 7 bases. In germline, CDR1 is SQVTM, CDR2 ANQGSEA. Trimming at V came to 7 bases and at J to 8 bases, leaving 8 bases not matched to a gene. The CDR3 length is 12 residues. In DNA form, the CDR3 reads TGCAGCGCCCGAGGGGAGGGCTATGAGCAGTTCTTC. Its protein product is CSARGEGYEQFF.

This chain joins TRBV7-8 and TRBJ2-2; no firm D call. The germline V gene has CDR1 SGHVS and CDR2 FQNEAQ. V lost 1 base and J lost 12, with 18 bases in between. There are 15 residues in the CDR3. The CDR3 DNA is TGTGCCAGCAGCTTAGGGTTTATAGGAGAGCCGAAGCTGTTTTTT. This translates into CASSLGFIGEPKLFF.

The chain links TRBV11-1 to TRBJ2-3; 14 bases align to TRBD2. The germline V gene encodes CDR1 SGHAT and CDR2 FQDESV (reference sequence). The CDR3 covers 16 residues. V trimming: 8 bases; J trimming: 0 bases; junction bases outside the gene matches: 4. The chain's CDR3 is CASSRLAGGSTDTQYF. The CDR3 bases are TGTGCCAGCTCCAGACTAGCGGGAGGGAGCACAGATACGCAGTATTTT.

This chain links TRBV18 with TRBJ2-5; the match to TRBD1 covers 7 bases. V was pared by 0 bases and J by 0 bases, with 7 bases of the junction left unmatched. CDR3 length equals 17 residues. Germline CDR1 and CDR2: KGHSH and LQKENI. In DNA, the CDR3 is TGTGCCAGCTCACCACCGGGCGGCGGACAGGACCAAGAGACCCAGTACTTC. Protein: CASSPPGGGQDQETQYF.

Comment on this clone: Here the CDR3 omits its conserved ending phenylalanine or tryptophan, so a read error is the likely source. The DNA is omitted, as the CDR3 cannot be located on it reliably, and the CDR3 follows TCRdb's listing. The CDR3 protein is CASSRGDSRDYKRLS. The rearrangement joins TRBV19 to TRBJ1-2. The CDR3 contains 15 residues when both ends are counted. Germline-derived CDR1 and CDR2 are LNHDA and SQIVND (reference sequence).

J is TRBJ2-7 and V is TRBV30; D might be TRBD2 (5 bases). Trimming cost V 3 bases and J 9 bases, with 18 bases left between them. Germline values: CDR1 GTSNPN, CDR2 SVGIG (reference sequence). This CDR3 has 13 residues. In nucleotides, the CDR3 is TGTGCCTGGAGCGCTTACGGGATTGCGAGGCAGTACTTC. Amino acid sequence: CAWSAYGIARQYF.

This chain connects TRBV6-6 to TRBJ2-7; 11 positions agree with TRBD1. From germline, CDR1 is MNHNY and CDR2 SVGAGI (reference sequence). The CDR3 spans 15 residues. Germline trimming cut 5 bases from V and 4 bases from J; bases unmatched to any gene: 7. The DNA for the CDR3 is TGTGCCAGCAGTCCCGAGGACAGGGGGCTGTACGAGCAGTACTTC. It codes for CASSPEDRGLYEQYF.

V gene TRBV25-1 combines with J gene TRBJ2-1, with 10 positions matching TRBD1. Germline V gene lookup returns CDR1 MGHDK and CDR2 SYGVNS. The CDR3 has 17 residues. The trim removed 3 bases at V and 1 base at J, leaving 6 bases unmatched. The CDR3 reads CASSDDRGLASYNEQFF. For the CDR3, the DNA is TGTGCCAGCAGTGACGACAGGGGGCTCGCTTCCTACAATGAGCAGTTCTTC.

The V and J genes are TRBV13 and TRBJ2-7; perhaps TRBD1 as D (5 bases). Looked up from germline, CDR1 is PRHDT and CDR2 is FYEKMQ (reference sequence). The CDR3 covers 14 residues. The V end was cut by 6 bases, the J end by 3 bases, with 15 bases between. This CDR3 is CASSSRRQNYEQYF. CDR3 sequence (DNA): TGTGCCAGCAGTTCCCGCCGACAGAACTACGAGCAGTACTTC. Looking up the rest from reference TRBV13 and TRBJ2-7 gives the full variable domain: AAGVIQSPRHLIKEKRETATLKCYPIPRHDTVYWYQQGPGQDPQFLISFYEKMQSDKGSIPDRFSAQQFSDYHSELNMSSLELGDSALYFCASSSRRQNYEQYFGPGTRLTVT.

The CDR3 loop is CASSPGTVVYGYTF. As DNA, the CDR3 is TGCGCCAGCAGCCCTGGGACAGTAGTTTATGGCTACACCTTC. This sequence joins TRBV5-1 and TRBJ1-2; 7 bases line up with TRBD1. The CDR3 extends over 14 amino acids. In germline, CDR1 is SGHRS, CDR2 YFSETQ. Unmatched junction bases numbered 8, after V lost 4 bases and J lost 5 bases.

V is TRBV29-1 and J is TRBJ1-1; 8 positions match TRBD1. The germline gives CDR1 SQVTM, CDR2 ANQGSEA. There are 14 residues in the CDR3. The V gene end was trimmed by 8 bases and the J gene end by 8 bases; junction bases not matched to a gene: 16. The CDR3 sequence: CSTPTGVNLWEAFF. DNA for the CDR3: TGCAGCACGCCGACAGGGGTGAATCTATGGGAAGCTTTCTTT.

The V gene is TRBV7-3, the J gene TRBJ1-3; tentative D call: TRBD1 (5 bases). There are 20 residues in the CDR3. CDR1 and CDR2 (germline): SGHTA, FQGTGA. V gave up 2 bases and J gave up 7 bases, with 30 bases separating them. The CDR3 spells CASSLRSVFRVSAPGNTIYF. The CDR3 DNA follows: TGTGCCAGCAGCTTACGCAGTGTTTTTCGGGTTTCCGCCCCAGGGAACACCATATATTTT.

CDR3 residues: CASSQRPTGGYGYTF. The DNA for the CDR3 is TGTGCCAGCAGTCAAAGACCGACAGGGGGCTATGGCTACACCTTC. The chain is built from TRBV2 and TRBJ1-2, with TRBD1 identical over 9 bases. With V trimmed by 5 bases and J by 4 bases, 8 bases remained unmatched. Germline V gene sequence: CDR1 SNHLY, CDR2 FYNNEI. The CDR3 covers 15 residues.

This clone was seen more than once but under ten times. The CDR3 reads CASSVTRSNADTQYF. CDR3 nucleotide sequence: TGTGCCAGCAGTGTAACGCGTTCTAATGCAGATACGCAGTATTTT. V gene TRBV6-4 combines with J gene TRBJ2-3; D not certain. The germline CDR1 and CDR2 sequences are MRHNA and SNTAGT. Trimming removed 4 bases from V and 4 bases from J, with 15 bases in between. This CDR3 region has 15 residues.

This chain connects TRBV19 to TRBJ2-2; a weak D match, TRBD1 (6 bases). The CDR3 loop spans 16 amino acids. Germline V lookup: CDR1 LNHDA, CDR2 SQIVND (reference sequence). Trimming cost V 1 base and J 5 bases, with 14 bases left between them. The CDR3: CASSIGQAGDTGELFF. As DNA, the CDR3 is TGTGCCAGTAGTATAGGACAGGCCGGGGATACCGGGGAGCTGTTTTTT.

The gene calls are TRBV30 and TRBJ1-1; possibly TRBD1 for D (5 bases). The CDR3 runs to 17 residues. V was shortened by 2 bases and J by 1 base, with 20 bases between the two germline ends. In germline, CDR1 is GTSNPN, CDR2 SVGIG (reference sequence). The CDR3, as DNA: TGTGCCTGGAGTAACCCCCGCAGGGAAGGTGGGAACACTGAAGCTTTCTTT. This encodes CAWSNPRREGGNTEAFF.

This clone was counted a few times. The chain carries TRBV27 and TRBJ2-1, with 8 bases fitting TRBD2. Trimming at V came to 8 bases and at J to 4 bases, leaving 10 bases not matched to a gene. Germline assignment: CDR1 MNHEY and CDR2 SMNVEV (reference sequence). The CDR3 covers 15 residues. The CDR3 spells CASAGGDEGYNEQFF. The CDR3 DNA follows: TGTGCCAGCGCCGGGGGGGATGAGGGTTACAATGAGCAGTTCTTC.

V and J are TRBV7-9 and TRBJ1-1; D is undetermined. V lost 8 bases, J lost 3 bases, and 22 bases lay in between. This CDR3 region has 16 residues. Germline V gene lookup returns CDR1 SEHNR and CDR2 FQNEAQ (reference sequence). The CDR3 loop is CASLPAVTRVDTEAFF. In DNA form, the CDR3 reads TGTGCCAGCCTCCCGGCTGTTACTAGGGTGGACACTGAAGCTTTCTTT.

The chain recombines TRBV28 with TRBJ1-1; D possibly corresponds to TRBD1 (6 bases). The CDR3 extends over 12 amino acids. Germline loops: CDR1 MDHEN, CDR2 SYDVKM. CDR3 DNA sequence: TGTGCTTCAGGGGCCATGAACACTGAAGCTTTCTTT. It is translated as CASGAMNTEAFF.

The chain employs TRBV7-3 and TRBJ2-5; D perhaps matches TRBD1 (6 bases). Trimming took off 5 bases at V and 5 bases at J, with 18 bases between the two ends. This CDR3 spans 15 amino acids. Germline V gene sequence: CDR1 SGHTA, CDR2 FQGTGA. The CDR3 protein is CASSQIQGGWETQYF. The CDR3 region has the DNA TGTGCCAGCAGCCAGATACAGGGTGGGTGGGAGACCCAGTACTTC.

This clone was recorded a few times. The chain has TRBV6-5 and TRBJ2-1, with 7 bases fitting TRBD1. Germline CDR1 is MNHEY and CDR2 is SVGAGI. CDR3 length: 13 amino acids. The ends lost 7 bases at V and 13 bases at J; junction bases unmatched: 13. The CDR3 DNA reads as TGTGCCAGCACTTCCGGTCTAGGGGGCAAACAGTTCTTC. This translates into CASTSGLGGKQFF.

The sample holds a few counts of this clone. The rearrangement links TRBV19 to TRBJ1-5, with D maybe TRBD1 (5 bases). Per germline, CDR1 LNHDA and CDR2 SQIVND (reference sequence). Trimming cost V 3 bases and J 9 bases, with 9 bases left between them. The CDR3 sequence is 12 residues long. CDR3 region: CASSMVGGPQHF. The CDR3 region has the DNA TGTGCCAGTAGTATGGTCGGGGGGCCCCAGCATTTT.

This clone has more than one count but fewer than ten. V gene TRBV7-2 combines with J gene TRBJ2-2, with D possibly TRBD2 on 5 matching bases. Trimming left V 6 bases short and J 6 bases short, with 20 bases between. CDR1 is SGHTA, CDR2 FQGNSA, per germline. CDR3 length: 16 amino acids. The CDR3 nucleotides read TGTGCCAGCAGAATAGGAGGTCGGTCTGGTGCCGGGGAGCTGTTTTTT. Translation gives CASRIGGRSGAGELFF.

The gene calls are TRBV10-3 and TRBJ1-2; 8 nucleotides match TRBD1. The CDR3 contains 17 residues. V was pared by 3 bases and J by 7 bases, with 16 bases of the junction left unmatched. From germline, CDR1 is ENHRY and CDR2 SYGVKD. CDR3 loop: CAISERWTGLRVSGYTF. CDR3 in DNA: TGTGCCATCAGTGAACGTTGGACAGGGTTAAGGGTCTCTGGCTACACCTTC.

The V and J genes are TRBV28 and TRBJ1-2, with 9 nucleotides matching TRBD1. J gave up 5 bases and V 3 bases, and 7 bases lay outside the gene matches. CDR1 is MDHEN, CDR2 SYDVKM, per germline. The CDR3 length is 15 residues. Here the CDR3 DNA reads TGTGCCAGCAGTTTCTTTCTGGACAGGGGATATGGCTACACCTTC. The encoded protein is CASSFFLDRGYGYTF.

V usage is TRBV19 and J usage is TRBJ1-1; D is undetermined. Trimming removed 3 bases from V and 1 base from J, with 6 bases in between. Germline CDR1 reads LNHDA; CDR2 reads SQIVND (reference sequence). The CDR3 loop spans 13 amino acids. This CDR3 reads CASSITRNTEAFF. CDR3 nucleotide sequence: TGTGCCAGTAGTATCACACGGAACACTGAAGCTTTCTTT.